These 3 T cell receptor beta chains share one sample of origin, sequenced in a study of response to subunit inactivated influenza vaccine. TCRdb passed the RT-PCR reads through MiXCR, listing each CDR3 protein once. The sample has 300,000 to 350,000 distinct CDR3 sequences; 21% are singletons. Source: PBMCs from blood, taken less than 22 months after vaccination. Receptors originate from a man between 50 and 75 years old who received an inactivated influenza vaccine.

V is TRBV20-1 and J is TRBJ1-4; weak D call: TRBD1 (6 bases). Germline CDR1 DFQATT, CDR2 SNEGSKA (reference sequence). Deletions cut 3 bases from V and 7 bases from J, with 21 bases between. The CDR3 loop spans 16 amino acids. Here the CDR3 reads CSARSLTGKTGEKLFF. In DNA, the CDR3 is TGCAGTGCTAGGAGTTTGACAGGAAAAACGGGTGAAAAACTGTTTTTT.

The chain couples TRBV5-6 to TRBJ1-2, with 8 bases that match TRBD1. The CDR3 covers 15 residues. V lost 4 bases to trimming and J lost 3 bases; unmatched junction nucleotides: 8. The germline gives CDR1 SGHDT, CDR2 YYEEEE. The CDR3 protein is CASSVAGTGHYGYTF. CDR3 DNA sequence: TGTGCCAGCAGCGTGGCCGGGACAGGACACTATGGCTACACCTTC.

This clonotype was seen at least ten times. The chain is built from TRBV12-3 or TRBV12-4 and TRBJ1-5; D possibly corresponds to TRBD1 (5 bases). Between the trimmed V and J ends, which lost 7 bases and 7 bases, there was a span of 14 bases. The CDR3 loop spans 13 amino acids. CDR3 sequence: CASNLGLEQPQHF. In DNA, the CDR3 is TGTGCCAGCAACCTGGGGCTGGAGCAGCCCCAGCATTTT.